The entry that follows covers one T cell receptor beta chain sequence. Antigen unknown. Only in-frame clones appear in the TCRdb table, and some are missing; sequencing was by immunoSEQ multiplex PCR. Here the sample spans about 990,000 clones, around 78% being singletons. The data stem from a study of shared clonotypes between healthy human individuals. The overall study: There were three CD4 naive, three CD4 memory, two CD8 naive and one CD8 memory plates per donor. Study-wide points: Non-shared clonotypes displayed generation probabilities falling below those of clonotypes present in all four donors. It was expected that sequencing depth would affect clonotype sharing among donors.

CDR3 length: 16 amino acids. Germline V lookup: CDR1 SGHDT, CDR2 YYEEEE. The germline V and J ends were trimmed by 5 bases and 1 base, with 18 bases remaining between them. The chain joins TRBV5-6 to TRBJ2-5, with D perhaps matching TRBD2 (5 bases). Material: memory CD4+ T cells from PBMCs. The sample's subset: CD45RA-negative fraction. The receptor was derived from a man between 18 and 29 years old in good health. Some clones in this sample may be carry-over from other donors' samples. CDR3 nucleotides: TGTGCCAGCAGTTTAACCCTAGCAGTAGTCCAAGAGACCCAGTACTTC. This translates into CASSLTLAVVQETQYF.